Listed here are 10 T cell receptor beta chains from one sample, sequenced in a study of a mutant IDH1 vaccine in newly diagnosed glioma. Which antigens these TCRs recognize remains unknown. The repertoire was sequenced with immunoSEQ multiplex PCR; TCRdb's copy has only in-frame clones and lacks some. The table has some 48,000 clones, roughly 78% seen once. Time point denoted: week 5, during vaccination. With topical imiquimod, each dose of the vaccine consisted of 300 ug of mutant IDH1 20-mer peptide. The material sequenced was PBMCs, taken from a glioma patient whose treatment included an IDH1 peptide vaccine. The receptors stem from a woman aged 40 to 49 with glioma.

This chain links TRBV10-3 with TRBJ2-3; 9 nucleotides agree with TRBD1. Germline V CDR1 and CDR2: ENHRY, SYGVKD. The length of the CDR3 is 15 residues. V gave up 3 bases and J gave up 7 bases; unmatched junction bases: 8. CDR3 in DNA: TGTGCCATCAGTGACACCGGGACAGGGATGTATACGCAGTATTTT. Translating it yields CAISDTGTGMYTQYF.

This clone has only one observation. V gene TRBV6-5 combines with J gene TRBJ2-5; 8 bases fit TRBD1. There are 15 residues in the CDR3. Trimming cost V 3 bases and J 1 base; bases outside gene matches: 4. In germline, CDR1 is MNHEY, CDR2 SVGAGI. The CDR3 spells CASSYSGTGQETQYF. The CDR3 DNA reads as TGTGCCAGCAGTTATTCCGGGACAGGCCAAGAGACCCAGTACTTC.

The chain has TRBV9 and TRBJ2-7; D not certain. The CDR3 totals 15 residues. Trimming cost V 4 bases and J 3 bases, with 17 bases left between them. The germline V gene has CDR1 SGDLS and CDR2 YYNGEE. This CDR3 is CASSPRTDPNYEQYF. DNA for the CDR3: TGTGCCAGCAGCCCAAGGACCGATCCGAACTACGAGCAGTACTTC.

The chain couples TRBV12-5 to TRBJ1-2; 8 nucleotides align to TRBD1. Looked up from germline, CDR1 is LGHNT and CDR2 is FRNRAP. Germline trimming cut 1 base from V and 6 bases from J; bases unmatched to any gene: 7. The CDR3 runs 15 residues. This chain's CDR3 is CASGLARPGQDGYTF. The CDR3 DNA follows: TGTGCTAGTGGTTTGGCAAGACCGGGACAGGATGGCTACACCTTC.

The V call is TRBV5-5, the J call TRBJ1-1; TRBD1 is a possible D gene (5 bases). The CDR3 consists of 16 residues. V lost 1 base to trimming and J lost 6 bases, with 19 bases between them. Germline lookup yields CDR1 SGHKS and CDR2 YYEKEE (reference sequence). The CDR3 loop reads CASSLWPGNSLSEAFF. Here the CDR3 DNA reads TGTGCCAGCAGCTTGTGGCCAGGGAATTCACTATCTGAAGCTTTCTTT.

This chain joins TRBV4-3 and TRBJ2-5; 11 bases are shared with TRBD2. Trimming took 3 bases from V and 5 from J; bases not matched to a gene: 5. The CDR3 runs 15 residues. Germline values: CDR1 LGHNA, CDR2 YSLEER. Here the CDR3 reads CASSHFSGGAETQYF. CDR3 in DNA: TGCGCCAGCAGCCATTTTAGCGGGGGGGCTGAGACCCAGTACTTC.

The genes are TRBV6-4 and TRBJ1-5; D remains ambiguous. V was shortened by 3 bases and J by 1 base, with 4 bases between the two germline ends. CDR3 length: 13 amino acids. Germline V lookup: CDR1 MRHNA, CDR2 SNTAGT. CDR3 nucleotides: TGTGCCAGCAGTGAGGGGAGCAATCAGCCCCAGCATTTT. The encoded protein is CASSEGSNQPQHF.

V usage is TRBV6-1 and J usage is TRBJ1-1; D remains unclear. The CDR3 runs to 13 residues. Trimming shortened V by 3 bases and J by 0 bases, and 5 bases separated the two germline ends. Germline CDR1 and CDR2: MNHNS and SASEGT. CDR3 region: CASSEGLNTEAFF. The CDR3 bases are TGTGCCAGCAGTGAGGGGTTGAACACTGAAGCTTTCTTT.

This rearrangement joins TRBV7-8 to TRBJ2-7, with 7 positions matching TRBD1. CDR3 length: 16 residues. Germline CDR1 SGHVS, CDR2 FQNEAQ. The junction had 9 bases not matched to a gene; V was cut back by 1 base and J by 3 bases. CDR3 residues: CASSLERTGVLYEQYF. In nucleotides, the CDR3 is TGTGCCAGCAGCTTAGAGAGGACAGGAGTCCTCTACGAGCAGTACTTC.

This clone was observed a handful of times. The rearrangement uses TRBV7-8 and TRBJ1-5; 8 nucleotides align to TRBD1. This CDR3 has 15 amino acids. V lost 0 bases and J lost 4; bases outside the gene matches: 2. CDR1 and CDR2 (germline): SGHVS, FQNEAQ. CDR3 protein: CASSLAGQENQPQHF. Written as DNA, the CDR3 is TGTGCCAGCAGCTTAGCGGGACAGGAGAATCAGCCCCAGCATTTT.